This T cell receptor (beta chain) was identified in a study of Ad26.COV2.S vaccination and SARS-CoV-2 variants. This clone was picked up one time. Its antigen remains unknown. The ends were cut back, 0 bases at V and 7 bases at J, with 12 bases in the middle. CDR1 and CDR2 (germline): MNHNY, SVGAGI (reference sequence). The CDR3 has 14 amino acids. Study results and limitations: TCR breadth and depth analyses may have underestimated total T cell responses. Measurement of non-spike TCR breadth gave similar results in vaccine and placebo recipients. Ad26.COV2.S recipients had broader spike-specific TCRs (P = 0.0014). There was reportedly substantial breadth in spike-specific CD8+ and CD4+ T cell responses after vaccination.

The protocol was immunoSEQ multiplex PCR, while the TCRdb copy is restricted to in-frame clones and leaves out a portion. The sample lists 300,000 to 400,000 clones; 92% were seen once. The sequences come from peripheral blood, collected after recovery from COVID-19. The chain couples TRBV6-6 to TRBJ1-2, with a tentative D call TRBD1 (6 bases). This TCR derives from a human donor who had recovered from COVID-19. CDR3 sequence: CASSYSQGQAGYTF. For the CDR3, the DNA is TGTGCCAGCAGTTACTCCCAGGGGCAGGCTGGCTACACCTTC.